One and the same sample provided the 2 T cell receptor beta chains below, sequenced in a study of T cell responses to AZD1222 COVID-19 vaccine. The data were produced by immunoSEQ multiplex PCR, yet TCRdb's version contains in-frame clones alone and is incomplete. This sample has 110,000 to 150,000 clones, with about 94% found just once. This material consisted of peripheral blood, taken on day 0 of AZD1222 vaccination. The receptors were gathered from an adult in good health.

CDR3 region: CASSLGLADEQFF. CDR3 in DNA: TGTGCCAGCAGCTTGGGGCTTGCAGACGAGCAGTTCTTC. V is TRBV5-5 and J is TRBJ2-1; D is unclear. The CDR3 totals 13 residues. V was trimmed by 0 bases and J by 10 bases, leaving 11 bases between them. CDR1 SGHKS and CDR2 YYEKEE come from the germline V gene (reference sequence).

The chain carries TRBV7-2 and TRBJ2-1, with no clear D. The germline gives CDR1 SGHTA, CDR2 FQGNSA. This CDR3 is built from 14 residues. V lost 1 base to trimming and J lost 5 bases, with 9 bases between them. This CDR3 is CASSLDSPHNEQFF. CDR3 in DNA: TGTGCCAGCAGCTTAGATAGCCCGCACAATGAGCAGTTCTTC. Drawing the rest from reference TRBV7-2 and TRBJ2-1, the complete variable domain is GAGVSQSPSNKVTEKGKDVELRCDPISGHTALYWYRQSLGQGLEFLIYFQGNSAPDKSGLPSDRFSAERTGGSVSTLTIQRTQQEDSAVYLCASSLDSPHNEQFFGPGTRLTVL.